Each of the 9 T cell receptor beta chains below was sequenced from the same sample in a study of blood T cell repertoires in COVID-19. Assay used: immunoSEQ multiplex PCR; TCRdb lists only in-frame clones, some missing. The table shows some 200,000 clones, with approximately 78% occurring only once. Sequenced material: peripheral blood. These receptors were collected from a woman in her seventies with COVID-19, enrolled during active disease.

This sequence joins TRBV28 and TRBJ2-7; 7 nucleotides match TRBD2. Germline V CDR1 and CDR2: MDHEN, SYDVKM. The length of the CDR3 is 13 residues. J gave up 2 bases and V 6 bases, and 4 bases lay outside the gene matches. CDR3 bases: TGTGCCAGCAGGTTCGGGGGGACCTACGAGCAGTACTTC. It yields the protein CASRFGGTYEQYF.

This clone has only a few counts. This chain links TRBV4-3 with TRBJ1-2; a possible D gene is TRBD1 (6 bases). V was clipped by 0 bases and J by 6 bases, with 17 bases between them. The CDR3 is 16 amino acids. Per germline, CDR1 LGHNA and CDR2 YSLEER. CDR3 coding DNA: TGCGCCAGCAGCCAAGATTTCGGTCAGGGGACTAATGGCTACACCTTC. Its translation is CASSQDFGQGTNGYTF.

The V and J genes are TRBV19 and TRBJ1-1; TRBD1 is a possible D gene (5 bases). CDR3 size: 15 residues. In germline, CDR1 is LNHDA, CDR2 SQIVND (reference sequence). Deletions cut 1 base from V and 1 base from J, with 10 bases between. CDR3 sequence (DNA): TGTGCCAGTAGTATAGGACAGATGAGGAACACTGAAGCTTTCTTT. It codes for CASSIGQMRNTEAFF.

The chain carries TRBV11-2 and TRBJ2-3; the match to TRBD2 covers 11 bases. Germline V lookup: CDR1 SGHAT, CDR2 FQNNGV. This CDR3 comprises 15 residues. Trimming at V came to 2 bases and at J to 5 bases, leaving 3 bases not matched to a gene. CDR3 residues: CASSLMLAGGDTQYF. The CDR3, as DNA: TGTGCCAGCAGCTTAATGCTAGCGGGAGGAGATACGCAGTATTTT.

Here the CDR3 DNA reads TGTGCCACCAGTGGGACAGACCAAGAGACCCAGTACTTC. Translation gives CATSGTDQETQYF. This chain uses TRBV24-1 with TRBJ2-5, with D maybe TRBD1 (6 bases). In germline, CDR1 is KGHDR, CDR2 SFDVKD. With 5 bases removed from V and 0 bases from J, the gap between germline ends came to 6 bases. This CDR3 comprises 13 residues.

The rearrangement joins TRBV4-3 to TRBJ1-2; D is possibly TRBD1 (6 bases). The CDR3 is 15 amino acids. Germline V gene lookup returns CDR1 LGHNA and CDR2 YSLEER. V was trimmed by 2 bases and J by 7 bases, leaving 17 bases between them. CDR3 loop: CASSQNTGTLGGYTF. CDR3 bases: TGCGCCAGCAGCCAAAATACAGGGACCCTCGGTGGCTACACCTTC.

The chain links TRBV6-2 or TRBV6-3 to TRBJ2-1, with TRBD2 matching over 9 bases. V lost 3 bases to trimming and J lost 8 bases; unmatched junction nucleotides: 11. Per germline, CDR1 MNHEY and CDR2 SVGEGT. This CDR3 has 16 amino acids. The chain's CDR3 is CASSYSLAGIRDEQFF. The CDR3 DNA sequence: TGTGCCAGCAGTTATAGTCTAGCGGGAATCAGGGATGAGCAGTTCTTC.

The chain joins TRBV29-1 to TRBJ1-1, with a weak D call TRBD1 (6 bases). CDR1 is SQVTM and CDR2 is ANQGSEA in the germline V gene. The ends were cut back, 2 bases at V and 0 bases at J, with 13 bases in the middle. This CDR3 is built from 15 residues. CDR3: CSVEYGGRMNTEAFF. CDR3 sequence (DNA): TGCAGCGTTGAATACGGGGGGCGCATGAACACTGAAGCTTTCTTT.

This chain uses TRBV18 with TRBJ1-1, with 9 bases matching TRBD1. The CDR3 is made up of 14 amino acids. CDR1 is KGHSH, CDR2 LQKENI, per germline. Trimming took 5 bases from V and 6 from J; bases not matched to a gene: 7. The CDR3 DNA reads TGTGCCAGCTCATCAACAGGGGGCGCATCTGAAGCTTTCTTT. Protein: CASSSTGGASEAFF.